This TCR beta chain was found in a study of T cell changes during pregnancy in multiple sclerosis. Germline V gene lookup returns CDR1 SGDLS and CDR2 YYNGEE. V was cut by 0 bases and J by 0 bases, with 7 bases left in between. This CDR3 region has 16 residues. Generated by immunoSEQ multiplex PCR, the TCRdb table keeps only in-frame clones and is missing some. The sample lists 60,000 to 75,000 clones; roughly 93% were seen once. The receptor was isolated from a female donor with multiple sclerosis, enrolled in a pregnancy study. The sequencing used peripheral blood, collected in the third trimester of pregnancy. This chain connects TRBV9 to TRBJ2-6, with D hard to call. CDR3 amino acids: CASSVAADSGANVLTF. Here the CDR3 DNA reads TGTGCCAGCAGCGTAGCCGCAGACTCTGGGGCCAACGTCCTGACTTTC.